This T cell receptor beta chain was identified in a study of cytomegalovirus exposure and HLA in healthy donors. Regarding donors, all were healthy bone marrow donors. Use of 60 Vbeta and 13 Jbeta primers characterized the PCR. This table comes from immunoSEQ multiplex PCR, and its TCRdb copy is limited to in-frame clones, with some not included. The sample lists some 190,000 clones, more than 60% occurring once. Turning to this clone: Its antigen is as yet unknown.

From germline, CDR1 is SGHAT and CDR2 FQDESV (reference sequence). Between the trimmed V and J ends, which lost 5 bases and 7 bases, there was a span of 17 bases. The CDR3 contains 14 residues. Whole-study findings and limits: Reports showed the classifier diagnosing cytomegalovirus status with high specificity and sensitivity. Highest at DRB1 and lowest at HLA-C, TCR association rates differed among HLA loci in a later analysis. HLA allele associations emerged for roughly 17,000 TCR beta sequences in a later analysis, at 0.05 false discovery rate.

The chain couples TRBV11-1 to TRBJ1-2, with a weak D call TRBD1 (6 bases). The clonotype originates from a man younger than 35 in good health and CMV-seronegative. The material sequenced was PBMCs. CDR3 bases: TGTGCCAGCAGCCCCAACAGGGAAAGGGCTGGCTACACCTTC. Translated, it gives CASSPNRERAGYTF.